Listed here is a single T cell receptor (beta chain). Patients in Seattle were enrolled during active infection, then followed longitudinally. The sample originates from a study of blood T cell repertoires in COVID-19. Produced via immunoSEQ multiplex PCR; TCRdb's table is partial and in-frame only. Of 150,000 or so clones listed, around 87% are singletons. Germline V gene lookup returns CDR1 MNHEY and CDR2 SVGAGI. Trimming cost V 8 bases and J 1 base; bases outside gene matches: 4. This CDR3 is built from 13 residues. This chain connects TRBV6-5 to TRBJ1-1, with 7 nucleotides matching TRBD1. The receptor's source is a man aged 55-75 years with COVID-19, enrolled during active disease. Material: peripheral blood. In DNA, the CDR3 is TGTGCCAGCGTCCCAGGGGGGAACACTGAAGCTTTCTTT. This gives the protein CASVPGGNTEAFF.